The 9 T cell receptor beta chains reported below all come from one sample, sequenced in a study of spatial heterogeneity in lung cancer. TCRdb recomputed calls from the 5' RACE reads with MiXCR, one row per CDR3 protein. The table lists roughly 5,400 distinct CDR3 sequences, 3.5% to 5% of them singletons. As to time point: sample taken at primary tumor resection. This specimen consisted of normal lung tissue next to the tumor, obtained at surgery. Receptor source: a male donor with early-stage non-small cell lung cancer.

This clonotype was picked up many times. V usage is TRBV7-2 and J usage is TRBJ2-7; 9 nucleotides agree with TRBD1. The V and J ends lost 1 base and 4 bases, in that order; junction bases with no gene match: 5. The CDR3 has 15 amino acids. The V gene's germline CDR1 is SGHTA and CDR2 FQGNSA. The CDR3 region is CASSLDRTGVYEQYF. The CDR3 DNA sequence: TGTGCCAGCAGCTTAGATAGGACAGGGGTTTACGAGCAGTACTTC.

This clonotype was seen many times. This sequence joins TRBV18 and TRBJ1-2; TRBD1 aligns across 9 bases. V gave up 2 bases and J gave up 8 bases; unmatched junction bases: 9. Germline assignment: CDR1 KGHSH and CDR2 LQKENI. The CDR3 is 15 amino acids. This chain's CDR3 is CASSPGTGGEKGYTF. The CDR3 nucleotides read TGTGCCAGCTCACCAGGAACAGGGGGCGAGAAAGGCTACACCTTC.

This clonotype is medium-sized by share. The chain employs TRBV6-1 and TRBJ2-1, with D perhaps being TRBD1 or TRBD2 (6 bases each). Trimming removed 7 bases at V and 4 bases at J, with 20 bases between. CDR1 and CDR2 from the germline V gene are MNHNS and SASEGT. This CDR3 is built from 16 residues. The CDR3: CASIEGGGFGYNEQFF. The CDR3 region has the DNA TGTGCCAGCATAGAGGGGGGAGGATTCGGGTACAATGAGCAGTTCTTC.

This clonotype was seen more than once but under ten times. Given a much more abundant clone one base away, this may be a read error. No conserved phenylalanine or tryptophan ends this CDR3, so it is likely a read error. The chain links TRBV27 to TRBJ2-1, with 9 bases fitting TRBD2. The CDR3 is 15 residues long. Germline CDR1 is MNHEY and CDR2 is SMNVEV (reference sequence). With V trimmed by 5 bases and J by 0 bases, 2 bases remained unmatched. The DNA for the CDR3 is TGTGCCAGCAGTGAGACTAGCGGCTCCTACAATGAGCAGTTCTCC. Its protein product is CASSETSGSYNEQFS.

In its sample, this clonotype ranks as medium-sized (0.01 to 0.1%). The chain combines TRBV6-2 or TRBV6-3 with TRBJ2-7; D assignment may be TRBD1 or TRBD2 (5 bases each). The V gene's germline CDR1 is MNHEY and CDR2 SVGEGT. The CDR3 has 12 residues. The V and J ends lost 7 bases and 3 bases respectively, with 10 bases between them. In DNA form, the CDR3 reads TGTGCCAGCATGAGGGGTCACTACGAGCAGTACTTC. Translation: CASMRGHYEQYF.

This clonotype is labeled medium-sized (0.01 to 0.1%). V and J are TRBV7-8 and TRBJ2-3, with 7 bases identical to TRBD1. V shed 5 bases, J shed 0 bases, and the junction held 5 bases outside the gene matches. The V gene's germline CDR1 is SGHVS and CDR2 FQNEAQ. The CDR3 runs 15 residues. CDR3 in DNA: TGTGCCAGCAGCCCGACGACAGGGAGCACAGATACGCAGTATTTT. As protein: CASSPTTGSTDTQYF. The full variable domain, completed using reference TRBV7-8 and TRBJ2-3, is GAGVSQSPRYKVAKRGQDVALRCDPISGHVSLFWYQQALGQGPEFLTYFQNEAQLDKSGLPSDRFFAERPEGSVSTLKIQRTQQEDSAVYLCASSPTTGSTDTQYFGPGTRLTVL.

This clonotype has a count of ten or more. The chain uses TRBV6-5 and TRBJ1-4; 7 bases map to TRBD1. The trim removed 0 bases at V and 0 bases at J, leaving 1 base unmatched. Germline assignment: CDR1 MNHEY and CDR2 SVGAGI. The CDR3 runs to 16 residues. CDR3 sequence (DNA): TGTGCCAGCAGTTACTCCCAGGGGGCAACTAATGAAAAACTGTTTTTT. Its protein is CASSYSQGATNEKLFF.

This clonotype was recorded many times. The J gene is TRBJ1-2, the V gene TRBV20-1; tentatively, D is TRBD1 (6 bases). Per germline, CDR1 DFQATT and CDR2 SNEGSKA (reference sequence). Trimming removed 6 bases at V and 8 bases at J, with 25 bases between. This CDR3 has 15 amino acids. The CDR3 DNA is TGCAGTGCCGTGATCGGCGGCAGGGGAGAGTCGGGCTACACCTTC. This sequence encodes CSAVIGGRGESGYTF.

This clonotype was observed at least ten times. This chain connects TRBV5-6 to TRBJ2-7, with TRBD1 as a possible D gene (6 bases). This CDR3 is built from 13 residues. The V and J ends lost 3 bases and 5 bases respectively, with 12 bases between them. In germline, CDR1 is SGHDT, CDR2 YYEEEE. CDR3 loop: CASSSTGLHEQYF. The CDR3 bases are TGTGCCAGCAGCTCTACAGGGTTGCACGAGCAGTACTTC.